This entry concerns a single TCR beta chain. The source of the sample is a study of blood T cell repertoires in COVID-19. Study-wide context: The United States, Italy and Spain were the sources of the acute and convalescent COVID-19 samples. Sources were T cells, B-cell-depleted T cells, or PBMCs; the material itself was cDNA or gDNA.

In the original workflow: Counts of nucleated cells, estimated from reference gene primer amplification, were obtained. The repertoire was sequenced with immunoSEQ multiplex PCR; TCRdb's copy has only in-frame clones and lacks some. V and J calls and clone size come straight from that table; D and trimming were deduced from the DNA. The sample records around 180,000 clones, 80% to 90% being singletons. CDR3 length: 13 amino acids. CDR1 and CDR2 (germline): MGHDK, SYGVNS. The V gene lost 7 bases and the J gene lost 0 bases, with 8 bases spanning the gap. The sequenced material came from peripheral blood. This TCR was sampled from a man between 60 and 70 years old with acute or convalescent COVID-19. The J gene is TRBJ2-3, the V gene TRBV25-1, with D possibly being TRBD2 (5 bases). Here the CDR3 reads CASTDYSTDTQYF. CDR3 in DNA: TGTGCCAGCACCGACTATAGCACAGATACGCAGTATTTT.